This T cell receptor beta chain was observed in a study of blood T cell repertoires in COVID-19. Study details: Sites across the United States, Italy and Spain contributed samples from acute and convalescent COVID-19. PBMCs, B-cell-depleted T cells, or T cells provided the cDNA or gDNA that made up the material.

CDR1 is SGHDN and CDR2 is FVKESK in the germline V gene. Trimming stripped 2 bases from V and 2 bases from J, with 13 bases between. CDR3 length equals 16 residues. Original processing notes: Amplification from reference gene primers served as the basis for estimated nucleated cell counts. The data were produced by immunoSEQ multiplex PCR, yet TCRdb's version contains in-frame clones alone and is incomplete. The V and J calls and clone size are taken from that table; D and trimming were inferred from the DNA. The repertoire holds around 100,000 clones, with approximately 81% as singletons. The sequence was obtained from a man aged 35-49 years with acute or convalescent COVID-19. The sample taken for sequencing was peripheral blood. This chain links TRBV14 with TRBJ1-3; D is perhaps TRBD1 (5 bases). The DNA for the CDR3 is TGTGCCAGCAGCCAAAGCTTTGCAGGGACTGGAAACACCATATATTTT. It translates to CASSQSFAGTGNTIYF.